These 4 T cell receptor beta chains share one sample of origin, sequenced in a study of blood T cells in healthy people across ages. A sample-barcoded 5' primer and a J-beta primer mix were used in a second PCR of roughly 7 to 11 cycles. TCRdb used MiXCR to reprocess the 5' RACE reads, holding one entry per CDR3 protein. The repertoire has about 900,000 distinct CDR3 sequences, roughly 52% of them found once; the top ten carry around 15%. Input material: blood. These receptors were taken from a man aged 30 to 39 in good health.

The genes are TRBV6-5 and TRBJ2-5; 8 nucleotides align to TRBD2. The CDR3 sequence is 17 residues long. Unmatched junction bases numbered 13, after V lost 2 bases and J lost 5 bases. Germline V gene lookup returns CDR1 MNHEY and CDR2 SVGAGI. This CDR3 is CASSYNGGGPGAETQYF. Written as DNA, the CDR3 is TGTGCCAGCAGTTACAATGGCGGGGGGCCCGGTGCGGAGACCCAGTACTTC.

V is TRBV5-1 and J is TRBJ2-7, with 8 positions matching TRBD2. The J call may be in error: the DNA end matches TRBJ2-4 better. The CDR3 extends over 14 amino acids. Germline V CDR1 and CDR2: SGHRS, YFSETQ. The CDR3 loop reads CASSDPPGGNIQYF. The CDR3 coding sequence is TGCGCCAGCAGCGACCCCCCGGGAGGGAACATTCAGTACTTC.

The CDR3 protein is CASSQVDRENSPLHF. Written as DNA, the CDR3 is TGCGCCAGCAGCCAAGTGGACAGGGAGAATTCACCCCTCCACTTT. The chain uses TRBV4-3 and TRBJ1-6; 8 bases map to TRBD1. Germline V gene data show CDR1 as LGHNA and CDR2 as YSLEER. The CDR3 consists of 15 residues. The ends lost 1 base at V and 7 bases at J; junction bases unmatched: 3.

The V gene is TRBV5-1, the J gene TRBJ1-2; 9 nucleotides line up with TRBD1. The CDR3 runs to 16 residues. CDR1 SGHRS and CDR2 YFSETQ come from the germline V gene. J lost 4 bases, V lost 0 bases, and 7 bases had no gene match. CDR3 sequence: CASSLVGTGLFYGYTF. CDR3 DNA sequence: TGCGCCAGCAGCTTGGTAGGGACAGGGCTTTTCTATGGCTACACCTTC.